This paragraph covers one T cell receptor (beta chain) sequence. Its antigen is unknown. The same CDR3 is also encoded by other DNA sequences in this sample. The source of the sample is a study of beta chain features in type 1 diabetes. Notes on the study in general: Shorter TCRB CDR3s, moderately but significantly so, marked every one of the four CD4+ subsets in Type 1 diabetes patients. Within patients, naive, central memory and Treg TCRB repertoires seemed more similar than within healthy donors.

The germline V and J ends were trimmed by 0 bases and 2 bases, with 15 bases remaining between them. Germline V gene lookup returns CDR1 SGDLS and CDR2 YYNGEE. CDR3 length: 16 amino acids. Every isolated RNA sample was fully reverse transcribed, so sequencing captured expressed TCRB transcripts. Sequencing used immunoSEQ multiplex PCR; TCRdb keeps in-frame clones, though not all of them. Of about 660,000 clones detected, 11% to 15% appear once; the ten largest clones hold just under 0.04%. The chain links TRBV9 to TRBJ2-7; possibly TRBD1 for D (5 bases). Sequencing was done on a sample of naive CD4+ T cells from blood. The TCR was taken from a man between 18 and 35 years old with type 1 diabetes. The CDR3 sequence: CASSVAPGQGTYEQYF. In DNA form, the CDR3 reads TGTGCCAGCAGCGTAGCCCCAGGGCAGGGAACCTACGAGCAGTACTTC.